The rows below give T cell receptor beta chains drawn from one sample of a study of PD-1 blockade in mismatch repair-deficient tumors. Here immunoSEQ multiplex PCR was the method, and the copy in TCRdb shows in-frame clones only, minus some. The top ten clones hold around 2.7% of a sample with tens of thousands of clones, about 84% of them seen once. The sequenced sample was peripheral blood, obtained 12 weeks after starting pembrolizumab. Every receptor here comes from an adult with mismatch repair-deficient cancer. Each CDR3 is given with its conserved first and last residue. D genes are given only for firm matches. Clone size, where shown, is once, few, many, or a class for clones that have expanded.

DNA: TGTGCCAGCAGTGACGGACTAGCGGGTTCCTACAATGAGCAGTTCTTC
CDR3: CASSDGLAGSYNEQFF
J: TRBJ2-1
D: TRBD2
size: many
V: TRBV25-1

DNA: TGTGCCAGCAGCTTACGGGGTAACGAGCAGTACTTC
CDR3: CASSLRGNEQYF
J: TRBJ2-7
D: NA
size: few
V: TRBV7-9

DNA: TGTGCCAGCAGCGTAGACAGGAGCCGTGGGGAGACCCAGTACTTC
CDR3: CASSVDRSRGETQYF
J: TRBJ2-5
D: NA
size: NA
V: TRBV9

DNA: TGTGCCAGCAGTTACAGGGACTTCGGCTACACCTTC
CDR3: CASSYRDFGYTF
J: TRBJ1-2
D: NA
size: NA
V: TRBV2

DNA: TGTGCCAGCAGCTGGCGGGGGTACAATGAGCAGCTCTTC
CDR3: CASSWRGYNEQLF
J: TRBJ2-1
D: TRBD2
size: NA
V: TRBV7-9

DNA: TGTGCCACCGGGACCCTCAAGAGCCAAGAGACCCAGTACTTC
CDR3: CATGTLKSQETQYF
J: TRBJ2-5
D: NA
size: few
V: TRBV27

DNA: TGTGCCAGCAGTGAGTCACGACAAGTTTACAATGAGCAGTTCTTC
CDR3: CASSESRQVYNEQFF
J: TRBJ2-1
D: NA
size: NA
V: TRBV6-1

DNA: TGTGCCAGCAGCGTAGCTACGGGGTTGGGGGAGGGAAGCGTTGGCTACACCTTC
CDR3: CASSVATGLGEGSVGYTF
J: TRBJ1-2
D: NA
size: NA
V: TRBV9

DNA: TGTGCCAGCACTACTTCGGGGGTTGGCACTGAAGCTTTCTTT
CDR3: CASTTSGVGTEAFF
J: TRBJ1-1
D: NA
size: NA
V: TRBV6-5

DNA: TGTGCCAGCAGCTTAGTTGCGGGAAGGACAGATACGCAGTATTTT
CDR3: CASSLVAGRTDTQYF
J: TRBJ2-3
D: NA
size: NA
V: TRBV7-2

DNA: TGTGCCATCAGTCCCGACAGGGAGGGCTACACCTTC
CDR3: CAISPDREGYTF
J: TRBJ1-2
D: TRBD1
size: few
V: TRBV10-3

DNA: TGTGCCAGCAGCTTTGTCCCAGCGGGGGGACAATACGAGCAGTACTTC
CDR3: CASSFVPAGGQYEQYF
J: TRBJ2-7
D: TRBD2
size: NA
V: TRBV7-9

DNA: TGTGCCAGCAGTTTACCCGGGACTACCGATACGCAGTATTTT
CDR3: CASSLPGTTDTQYF
J: TRBJ2-3
D: TRBD2
size: NA
V: TRBV27

DNA: TGTGCCAGCAGCCCTCGGACAGGACCGCCTTACCGTCTGCGAGAGCAGTACTTC
CDR3: CASSPRTGPPYRLREQYF
J: TRBJ2-7
D: TRBD1
size: few
V: TRBV9

DNA: TGTGCCATCAGTGCGGTGGGGGCGAGTAGCTATGGCTACACCTTC
CDR3: CAISAVGASSYGYTF
J: TRBJ1-2
D: NA
size: NA
V: TRBV10-3

DNA: TGCAGCGTTGCGGGACAGGAATGGATGAACACTGAAGCTTTCTTT
CDR3: CSVAGQEWMNTEAFF
J: TRBJ1-1
D: TRBD1
size: NA
V: TRBV29-1

DNA: TGTGCCAGCATCGTGGCGGGAGTTCATGAGCAGTTCTTC
CDR3: CASIVAGVHEQFF
J: TRBJ2-1
D: TRBD2
size: NA
V: TRBV5-5

DNA: TGCAGCGTGGGGACAGGGAGCCACGAGCAGTACTTC
CDR3: CSVGTGSHEQYF
J: TRBJ2-7
D: TRBD1
size: NA
V: TRBV29-1

DNA: TGTGCCAGCAGCGGAGGGGCCCCGCAGGACGAGCAGTACTTC
CDR3: CASSGGAPQDEQYF
J: TRBJ2-7
D: NA
size: NA
V: TRBV9

DNA: TGTGCCAGCAGCTTGAGCAGGGCAAACACCGGGGAGCTGTTTTTT
CDR3: CASSLSRANTGELFF
J: TRBJ2-2
D: NA
size: NA
V: TRBV5-4

DNA: TGTGCCAGCAGTGCACCGGGACTAGCGGTCTACGAGCAGTACTTC
CDR3: CASSAPGLAVYEQYF
J: TRBJ2-7
D: TRBD2
size: NA
V: TRBV6-1

DNA: TGCGCCAGCAGCTTGGGGACAGGGGTGTCCTACGAGCAGTACTTC
CDR3: CASSLGTGVSYEQYF
J: TRBJ2-7
D: TRBD1
size: once
V: TRBV5-1

DNA: TGTGCCAGCAGCTTAGGCCAATTTCTTAGGGGTTACGAGCAGTACTTC
CDR3: CASSLGQFLRGYEQYF
J: TRBJ2-7
D: NA
size: NA
V: TRBV13

DNA: TGTGCCAGCAGTTACAAACCCTCAGGGAAAGATACGCAGTATTTT
CDR3: CASSYKPSGKDTQYF
J: TRBJ2-3
D: NA
size: NA
V: TRBV6-5

DNA: TGTGCCAGCTCCCTCCAAGGGGTTGTTCAGTACTTC
CDR3: CASSLQGVVQYF
J: TRBJ2-4
D: NA
size: NA
V: TRBV18

DNA: TGTGCCAGCAGCAACTACCGAGGAACTGAAGCTTTCTTT
CDR3: CASSNYRGTEAFF
J: TRBJ1-1
D: NA
size: once
V: TRBV7-8